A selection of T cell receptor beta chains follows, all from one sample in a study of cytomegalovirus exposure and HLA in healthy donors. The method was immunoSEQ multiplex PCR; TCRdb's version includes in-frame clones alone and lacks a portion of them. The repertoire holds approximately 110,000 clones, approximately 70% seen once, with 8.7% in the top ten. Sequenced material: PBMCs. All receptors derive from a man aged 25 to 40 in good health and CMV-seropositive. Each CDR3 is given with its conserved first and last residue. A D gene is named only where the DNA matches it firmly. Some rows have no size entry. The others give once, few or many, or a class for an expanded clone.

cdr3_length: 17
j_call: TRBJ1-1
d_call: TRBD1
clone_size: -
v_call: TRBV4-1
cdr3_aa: CASSQDRGQGMNTEAFF
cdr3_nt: TGCGCCAGCAGCCAAGATAGGGGACAGGGCATGAACACTGAAGCTTTCTTT

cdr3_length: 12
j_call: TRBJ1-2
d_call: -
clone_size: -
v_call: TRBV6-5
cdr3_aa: CASSRRAGGYTF
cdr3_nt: TGTGCCAGCAGTCGCAGGGCTGGCGGCTACACCTTC

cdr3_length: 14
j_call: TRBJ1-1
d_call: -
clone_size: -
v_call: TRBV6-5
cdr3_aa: CASSPNGWSAEAFF
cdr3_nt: TGTGCCAGCAGTCCGAACGGCTGGAGCGCTGAAGCTTTCTTT

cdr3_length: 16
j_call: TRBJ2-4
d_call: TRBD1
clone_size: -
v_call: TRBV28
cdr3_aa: CASSQSGTAAKNIQYF
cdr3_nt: TGTGCCAGCAGTCAATCCGGGACAGCCGCCAAAAACATTCAGTACTTC

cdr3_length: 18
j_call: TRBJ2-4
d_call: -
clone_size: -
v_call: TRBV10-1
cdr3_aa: CASSELEGSGLAKNIQYF
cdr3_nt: TGCGCCAGCAGTGAACTTGAGGGGTCGGGACTAGCCAAAAACATTCAGTACTTC

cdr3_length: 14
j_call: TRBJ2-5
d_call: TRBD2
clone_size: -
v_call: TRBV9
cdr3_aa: CAKPGTSRWETQYF
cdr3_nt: TGTGCCAAACCCGGGACTAGCCGTTGGGAGACCCAGTACTTC

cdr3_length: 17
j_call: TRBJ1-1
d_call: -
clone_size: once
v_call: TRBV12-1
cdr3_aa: CASSAWPLGQENTEAFF
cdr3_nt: TGTGCCAGCAGCGCATGGCCTTTGGGACAGGAAAACACTGAAGCTTTCTTT

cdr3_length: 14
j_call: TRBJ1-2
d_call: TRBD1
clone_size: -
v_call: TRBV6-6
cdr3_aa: CASSYDRATDGYTF
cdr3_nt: TGTGCCAGCAGTTATGACAGGGCGACCGATGGCTACACCTTC

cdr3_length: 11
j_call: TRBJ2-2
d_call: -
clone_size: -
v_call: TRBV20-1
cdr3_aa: CSGRYAGELFF
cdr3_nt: TGCAGTGGGAGATATGCCGGGGAGCTGTTTTTT

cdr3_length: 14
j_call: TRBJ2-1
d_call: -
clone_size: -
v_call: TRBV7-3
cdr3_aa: CASSQGGSYNEQFF
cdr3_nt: TGTGCCAGCAGTCAGGGTGGCTCCTACAATGAGCAGTTCTTC

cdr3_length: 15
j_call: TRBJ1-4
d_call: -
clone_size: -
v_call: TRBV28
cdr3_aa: CASSPSTAPNEKLFF
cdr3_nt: TGTGCCAGCAGTCCCTCGACTGCACCTAATGAAAAACTGTTTTTT

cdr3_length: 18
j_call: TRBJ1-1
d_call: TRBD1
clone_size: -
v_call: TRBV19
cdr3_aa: CASRRNKGTGAVNTEAFF
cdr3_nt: TGTGCCAGTAGGCGAAATAAAGGGACAGGGGCCGTGAACACTGAAGCTTTCTTT

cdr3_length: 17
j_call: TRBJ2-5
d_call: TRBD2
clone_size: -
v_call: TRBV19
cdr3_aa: CASSIPGLAGGPETQYF
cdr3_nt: TGTGCCAGTAGTATTCCCGGACTAGCGGGAGGGCCTGAGACCCAGTACTTC

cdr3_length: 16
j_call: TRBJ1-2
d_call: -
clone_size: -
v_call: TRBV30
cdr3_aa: CAWSDQTSGEGYGYTF
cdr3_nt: TGTGCCTGGAGTGATCAAACCTCGGGGGAGGGCTATGGCTACACCTTC

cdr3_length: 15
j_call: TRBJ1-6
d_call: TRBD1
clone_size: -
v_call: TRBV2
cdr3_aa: CASRGTGFLHSPLHF
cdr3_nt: TGTGCCAGCAGGGGGACAGGTTTTTTGCATTCACCCCTCCACTTT

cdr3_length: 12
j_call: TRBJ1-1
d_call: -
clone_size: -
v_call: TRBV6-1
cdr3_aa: CASSKRDTEAFF
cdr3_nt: TGTGCCAGCAGTAAACGGGACACTGAAGCTTTCTTT

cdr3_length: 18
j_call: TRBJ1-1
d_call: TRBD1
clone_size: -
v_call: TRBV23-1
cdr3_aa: CASSQSHGQGGMNTEAFF
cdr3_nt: TGCGCCAGCAGTCAATCGCATGGGCAGGGGGGAATGAACACTGAAGCTTTCTTT

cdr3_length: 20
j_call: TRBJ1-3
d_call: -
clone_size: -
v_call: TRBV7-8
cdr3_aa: CASSLGVAGHRVVAGNTIYF
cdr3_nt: TGTGCCAGCAGCTTAGGCGTGGCAGGACACAGGGTGGTCGCTGGAAACACCATATATTTT

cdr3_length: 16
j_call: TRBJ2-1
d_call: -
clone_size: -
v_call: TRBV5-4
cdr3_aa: CASSAGTHGSYNEQFF
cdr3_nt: TGTGCCAGCAGCGCTGGGACTCACGGCTCCTACAATGAGCAGTTCTTC

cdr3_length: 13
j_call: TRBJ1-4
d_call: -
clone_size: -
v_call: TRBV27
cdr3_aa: CAAGIRGGEKLFF
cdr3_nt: TGTGCAGCTGGGATACGGGGAGGTGAAAAACTGTTTTTT

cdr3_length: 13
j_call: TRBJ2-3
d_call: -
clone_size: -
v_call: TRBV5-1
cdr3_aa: CASSSEGTDTQYF
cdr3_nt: TGCGCCAGCAGCTCAGAAGGCACAGATACGCAGTATTTT

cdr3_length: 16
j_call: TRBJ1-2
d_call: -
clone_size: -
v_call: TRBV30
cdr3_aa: CAWSTDPGVLLYGYTF
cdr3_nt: TGTGCCTGGAGTACCGACCCAGGGGTGCTACTATATGGCTACACCTTC

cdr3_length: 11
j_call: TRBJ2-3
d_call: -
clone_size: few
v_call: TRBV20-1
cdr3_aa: CSAYLSDTQYF
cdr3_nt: TGCAGTGCTTACCTATCAGATACGCAGTATTTT